This entry lists 14 T cell receptor beta chains sequenced from one sample in a study of OX40 agonist ivuxolimab in advanced cancers. TCRdb's table, derived via immunoSEQ multiplex PCR, lists solely in-frame clones and lacks some. The table has some 130,000 clones, approximately 94% seen once. The source was CD4+ or CD8+ T cells sorted from blood, collected in a trial of the OX40 agonist ivuxolimab. The receptor set was obtained from an adult with an advanced solid tumor such as melanoma, head and neck, liver or kidney cancer.

The gene calls are TRBV5-1 and TRBJ1-2, with D possibly being TRBD1 (6 bases). V was trimmed by 2 bases and J by 5 bases, leaving 7 bases between them. The CDR3 totals 12 residues. Germline V lookup: CDR1 SGHRS, CDR2 YFSETQ. The CDR3: CASSFTGYGYTF. The CDR3 coding sequence is TGCGCCAGCAGCTTTACAGGGTATGGCTACACCTTC.

The gene calls are TRBV7-3 and TRBJ1-1; D perhaps matches TRBD1 (6 bases). The CDR3 runs 14 residues. The V gene lost 5 bases and the J gene lost 0 bases, with 10 bases spanning the gap. Germline V gene lookup returns CDR1 SGHTA and CDR2 FQGTGA. The CDR3 here is CASSRRGMNTEAFF. The CDR3, as DNA: TGTGCCAGCAGCCGCAGGGGTATGAACACTGAAGCTTTCTTT.

The chain uses TRBV25-1 and TRBJ2-2; no firm D call. V shed 3 bases and J shed 3 bases, with 17 bases lying between them. The CDR3 extends over 17 amino acids. Germline CDR1 reads MGHDK; CDR2 reads SYGVNS. The CDR3 DNA sequence: TGTGCCAGCAGTGACGAATCGAGAGTTCGGTACACCGGGGAGCTGTTTTTT. Amino acid sequence: CASSDESRVRYTGELFF.

This clone was detected once. The gene calls are TRBV10-3 and TRBJ1-1; 8 bases align to TRBD1. The germline V gene encodes CDR1 ENHRY and CDR2 SYGVKD. The trim removed 4 bases at V and 6 bases at J, leaving 4 bases unmatched. The CDR3 has 13 amino acids. The CDR3 DNA follows: TGTGCCATCAGTGTGTACAGGGGGGCTGAAGCTTTCTTT. Protein sequence: CAISVYRGAEAFF.

The rearrangement joins TRBV5-1 to TRBJ1-2; 10 bases match TRBD1. Trimming cost V 4 bases and J 4 bases; bases outside gene matches: 4. The CDR3 totals 14 residues. Looked up from germline, CDR1 is SGHRS and CDR2 is YFSETQ. The CDR3 protein is CASSGGQGIYGYTF. The CDR3 region has the DNA TGCGCCAGCAGCGGGGGACAGGGGATCTATGGCTACACCTTC.

This clone was counted only a few times. The V call is TRBV2, the J call TRBJ1-6, with TRBD1 matching 9 bases. The germline CDR1 and CDR2 sequences are SNHLY and FYNNEI. The CDR3 loop spans 14 amino acids. J lost 6 bases, V lost 11 bases, and 8 bases had no gene match. In nucleotides, the CDR3 is TGTGCCTTTTCACAGGGGGCGAGTAATTCACCCCTCCACTTT. Translated, it gives CAFSQGASNSPLHF.

V gene TRBV5-8 combines with J gene TRBJ2-1; unclear D gene. The CDR3 totals 14 residues. Germline values: CDR1 SGHTS, CDR2 YDEGEE. V was cut by 3 bases and J by 6 bases, with 13 bases left in between. The CDR3 bases are TGTGCCAGCAGCTCGGACCGGACGCGCAATGAGCAGTTCTTC. Translating it yields CASSSDRTRNEQFF.

The chain couples TRBV7-6 to TRBJ2-3, with D tentatively TRBD2 (6 bases). Germline lookup yields CDR1 SGHVS and CDR2 FNYEAQ. Trimming removed 0 bases at V and 4 bases at J, with 11 bases between. There are 15 residues in the CDR3. Written as DNA, the CDR3 is TGTGCCAGCAGCTTAGCCCTCGGGAGATCAGATACGCAGTATTTT. It codes for CASSLALGRSDTQYF.

The V call is TRBV2, the J call TRBJ2-1; 9 positions match TRBD1. The CDR3 length is 16 residues. Looked up from germline, CDR1 is SNHLY and CDR2 is FYNNEI. The trim removed 6 bases at V and 3 bases at J, leaving 9 bases unmatched. The CDR3 nucleotides are TGTGCCAGCAGGGGGCAAGGGACAGGGTTCTACAATGAGCAGTTCTTC. This gives the protein CASRGQGTGFYNEQFF.

The chain is built from TRBV7-2 and TRBJ1-2; D not certain. The germline V gene encodes CDR1 SGHTA and CDR2 FQGNSA. Trimming cost V 1 base and J 8 bases, with 8 bases left between them. This CDR3 region has 12 residues. Written as DNA, the CDR3 is TGTGCCAGCAGCTTAGAGGGCTGGGGCTACACCTTC. Residues: CASSLEGWGYTF.

The gene calls are TRBV7-3 and TRBJ2-1; no definite D call. V dropped 3 bases and J dropped 5 bases, with 11 bases sitting between them. The CDR3 has 14 amino acids. Looked up from germline, CDR1 is SGHTA and CDR2 is FQGTGA. CDR3 nucleotides: TGTGCCAGCAGCTTCACCCGCGCCCACAATGAGCAGTTCTTC. This codes for CASSFTRAHNEQFF. The variable domain in full, with the rest retrieved from reference TRBV7-3 and TRBJ2-1, is GAGVSQTPSNKVTEKGKYVELRCDPISGHTALYWYRQSLGQGPEFLIYFQGTGAADDSGLPNDRFFAVRPEGSVSTLKIQRTERGDSAVYLCASSFTRAHNEQFFGPGTRLTVL.

This chain links TRBV5-4 with TRBJ1-4; TRBD1 might be the D (6 bases). Trimming removed 4 bases at V and 8 bases at J, with 18 bases between. The germline V gene encodes CDR1 SGHNT and CDR2 YYREEE (reference sequence). CDR3 length: 15 residues. This chain's CDR3 is CASSLWSGVNEKLFF. As DNA, the CDR3 is TGTGCCAGCAGCCTCTGGTCAGGGGTTAACGAAAAACTGTTTTTT.

The chain employs TRBV28 and TRBJ1-3, with D maybe TRBD1 (6 bases). This CDR3 is 15 amino acids long. V was clipped by 0 bases and J by 4 bases, with 10 bases between them. Germline-derived CDR1 and CDR2 are MDHEN and SYDVKM. CDR3 DNA sequence: TGTGCCAGCAGTTTATGGCGAACAGGGGGAAACACCATATATTTT. It yields the protein CASSLWRTGGNTIYF.

The chain uses TRBV29-1 and TRBJ1-5; 7 bases are a match to TRBD1. The CDR3 covers 14 residues. Per the germline V gene, CDR1 is SQVTM and CDR2 is ANQGSEA. With 5 bases clipped from V and 3 bases from J, the junction kept 7 bases outside the gene matches. CDR3 DNA sequence: TGCAGCGTTACTGGACAGGACCCCAATCAGCCCCAGCATTTT. Its protein product is CSVTGQDPNQPQHF. The full variable domain, completed using reference TRBV29-1 and TRBJ1-5, is SAVISQKPSRDICQRGTSLTIQCQVDSQVTMMFWYRQQPGQSLTLIATANQGSEATYESGFVIDKFPISRPNLTFSTLTVSNMSPEDSSIYLCSVTGQDPNQPQHFGDGTRLSIL.